The TCR beta chain under discussion was sequenced for a study of shared clonotypes between healthy human individuals. There are 14 residues in the CDR3. Some clones are missing from TCRdb's copy, which holds only in-frame ones; the method was immunoSEQ multiplex PCR. Here the sample spans roughly 2.5 million clones, 85% to 95% being singletons. Sequencing used naive CD4+ T cells sorted from blood. The subset denotes: CD45RA+ positively selected. The chain links TRBV21-1 to TRBJ2-1; the DNA was not compared with TRBD1, the D call given in the table. TRBV21-1 is a known pseudogene. The receptor's source is a man between 18 and 35 years old in good health. CDR3 DNA sequence: TGTGCCAGCACTCAAGGGGGCCCTACTTATGAGCAGTTCTTC. Translating it yields CASTQGGPTYEQFF.